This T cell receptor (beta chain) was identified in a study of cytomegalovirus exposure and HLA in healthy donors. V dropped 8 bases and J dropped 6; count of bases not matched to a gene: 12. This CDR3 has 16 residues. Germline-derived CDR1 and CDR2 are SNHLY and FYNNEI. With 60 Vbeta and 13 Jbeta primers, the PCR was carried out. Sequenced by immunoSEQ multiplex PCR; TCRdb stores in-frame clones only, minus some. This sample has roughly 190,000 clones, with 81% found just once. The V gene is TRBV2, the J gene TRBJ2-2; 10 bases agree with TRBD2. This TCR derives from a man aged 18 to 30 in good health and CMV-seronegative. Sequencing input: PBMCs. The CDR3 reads CASLASGSYNAGELFF. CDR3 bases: TGTGCCAGCTTAGCTAGCGGGAGTTATAATGCCGGGGAGCTGTTTTTT.